This T cell receptor beta chain was sequenced during a study of beta chain features in type 1 diabetes. Study-level findings and limits: When VDJ junctions were examined, type 1 diabetes patients showed fewer insertions and more deletions. All four CD4+ subsets of Type 1 diabetes patients contained TCRB CDR3s that were moderately but significantly shorter.

Note on this clone: What it binds is unknown.

The CDR3 has 15 amino acids. Germline V gene sequence: CDR1 SGDLS, CDR2 YYNGEE. Expressed TCRB transcripts were sequenced, since all the RNA that had been isolated was reverse transcribed. Naive, central memory and regulatory T cell samples averaged approximately 3.9 million immunoSEQ reads each. The assay was immunoSEQ multiplex PCR, and TCRdb's table has in-frame clones only and misses some. Here the sample spans 330,000 or so clones, approximately 12% being singletons. One heparinised draw of blood, averaging roughly 0.12 L, came from each donor. Each of the CD4+ naive, central memory, regulatory and stem cell-like memory populations was sorted via CD45RO/CCR7/CD25/CD127/CD95/CD27.

The TCR originated in a woman in her late teens or twenties with type 1 diabetes. V and J are TRBV9 and TRBJ2-5; tentative D call: TRBD2 (5 bases). The DNA matches TRBJ2-7 better at its end, which makes the J call doubtful. The specimen was naive CD4+ T cells from blood. The DNA for the CDR3 is TGTGCCAGCAGCGTAGGGGCAGGTCCGGGATACGAGCAGTACTTC. It yields the protein CASSVGAGPGYEQYF.